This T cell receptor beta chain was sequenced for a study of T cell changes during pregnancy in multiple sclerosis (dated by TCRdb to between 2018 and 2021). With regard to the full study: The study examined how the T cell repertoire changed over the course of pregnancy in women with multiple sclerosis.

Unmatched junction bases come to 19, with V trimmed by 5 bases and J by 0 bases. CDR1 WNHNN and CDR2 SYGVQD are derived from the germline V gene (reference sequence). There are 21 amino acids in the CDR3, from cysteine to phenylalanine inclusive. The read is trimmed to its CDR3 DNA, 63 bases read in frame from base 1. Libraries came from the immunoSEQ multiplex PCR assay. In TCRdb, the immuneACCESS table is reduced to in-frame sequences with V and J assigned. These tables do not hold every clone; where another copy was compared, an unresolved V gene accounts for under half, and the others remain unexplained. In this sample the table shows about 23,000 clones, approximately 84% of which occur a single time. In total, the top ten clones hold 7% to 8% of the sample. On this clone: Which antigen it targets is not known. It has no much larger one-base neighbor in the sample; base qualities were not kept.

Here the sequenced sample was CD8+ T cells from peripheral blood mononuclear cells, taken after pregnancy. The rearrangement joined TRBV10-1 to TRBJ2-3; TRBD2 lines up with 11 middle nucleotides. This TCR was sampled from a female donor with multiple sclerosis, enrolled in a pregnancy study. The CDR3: CASSPTYGLAGVEASTDTQYF. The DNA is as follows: TGCGCCAGCAGTCCAACCTATGGACTAGCGGGTGTCGAAGCTAGCACAGATACGCAGTATTTT.